These 6 T cell receptor beta chains were all obtained from the same sample, sequenced in a study of cytomegalovirus exposure and HLA in healthy donors. The PCR contained 60 Vbeta and 13 Jbeta primers. Profiling relied on immunoSEQ multiplex PCR, and the TCRdb table lists in-frame clones only, not all of them. The repertoire includes 160,000 or so clones, 82% of them detected once, and about 10% sits in the top ten. Sample: PBMCs. The receptors come from a middle-aged man in good health and CMV-seropositive.

The chain couples TRBV18 to TRBJ1-1; 7 nucleotides agree with TRBD1. CDR1 is KGHSH, CDR2 LQKENI, per germline. The CDR3 spans 16 residues. With V trimmed by 2 bases and J by 0 bases, 6 bases remained unmatched. The CDR3 loop reads CASSPIQGTMNTEAFF. The CDR3 nucleotides are TGTGCCAGCTCACCAATACAGGGGACCATGAACACTGAAGCTTTCTTT.

The chain is built from TRBV19 and TRBJ2-7; possible D gene TRBD2, 6 bases. Germline V lookup: CDR1 LNHDA, CDR2 SQIVND (reference sequence). Trimming pared 6 bases from V and 4 bases from J, leaving 16 bases between. The CDR3 sequence is 14 residues long. The CDR3 DNA reads TGTGCCAGTAGCGGCGGGACCGCCGTATACGAGCAGTACTTC. Translating it yields CASSGGTAVYEQYF.

About this clone itself: An end of the junction differs from the germline gene, which may be a read error. The chain is built from TRBV13 and TRBJ2-7, with 10 bases that match TRBD2. This CDR3 has 12 residues. Germline V CDR1 and CDR2: PRHDT, FYEKMQ (reference sequence). The chain's CDR3 is CASGRGTSAAPF. The CDR3 DNA reads as TGTGCCAGCGGCCGAGGGACTAGCGCGGCCCCCTTC.

CDR3 protein: CASSQVRTVHYGYTF. In nucleotides, the CDR3 is TGCGCCAGCAGCCAAGTTAGGACAGTCCACTATGGCTACACCTTC. The chain couples TRBV4-3 to TRBJ1-2; a weak D match, TRBD1 (6 bases). The V end lost 1 base, the J end lost 3 bases, and 12 bases lay between the germline ends. The CDR3 is 15 amino acids. Germline V gives CDR1 LGHNA, CDR2 YSLEER.

The CDR3 sequence: CASSVTGASPYNEQFF. The CDR3 DNA follows: TGTGCCAGCAGCGTCACTGGGGCCAGCCCCTACAATGAGCAGTTCTTC. The chain recombines TRBV5-4 with TRBJ2-1, with D possibly TRBD1 on 5 matching bases. The ends were cut back, 4 bases at V and 2 bases at J, with 16 bases in the middle. This CDR3 is 16 amino acids long. Looked up from germline, CDR1 is SGHNT and CDR2 is YYREEE (reference sequence).

V is TRBV5-8 and J is TRBJ1-5; 7 bases fit TRBD1. The V and J ends lost 6 bases and 5 bases, in that order; junction bases with no gene match: 5. The CDR3 is made up of 13 amino acids. Germline lookup yields CDR1 SGHTS and CDR2 YDEGEE. The CDR3 spells CASIPDRYQPQHF. DNA for the CDR3: TGTGCCAGCATCCCGGACAGGTATCAGCCCCAGCATTTT.